The subject of this entry is one T cell receptor (beta chain). Its antigen is as yet unknown. This CDR3 has 13 residues. V lost 5 bases, J lost 8 bases, and 8 bases stayed unmatched. The V gene's germline CDR1 is SGHVS and CDR2 FQNEAQ. This record comes from a study of response to subunit inactivated influenza vaccine. Study results and limitations: Authors suggested few new T cells are recruited by each seasonal influenza vaccination.

TCRdb recomputed calls from the RT-PCR reads with MiXCR, one row per CDR3 protein. The table has hundreds of thousands of distinct CDR3 sequences, approximately 14% seen once. The V call is TRBV7-8, the J call TRBJ1-2, with 7 positions matching TRBD1. The TCR was taken from a man aged 45-65 years who received an inactivated influenza vaccine. Sequences were derived from PBMCs from blood, sampled about 12 days after vaccination. Written as DNA, the CDR3 is TGTGCCAGCAGCCAAACAGGGGTGGGCGGCTACACCTTC. Its protein is CASSQTGVGGYTF.